One sample yielded the 20 T cell receptor beta chains listed below, sequenced in a study of shared clonotypes between healthy human individuals. The data were produced by immunoSEQ multiplex PCR, yet TCRdb's version contains in-frame clones alone and is incomplete. The table lists about 2.1 million clones, roughly 93% of them singletons, with about 1.6% in the top ten. CD45RO-negative, CCR7-positively selected cells formed the naive CD8 fraction, excluding terminally differentiated effector memory CD45RA+ cells. The sample comprised naive CD8+ T cells from PBMCs. These receptors came from a man between 18 and 29 years old in good health. Some clones in this sample may be carry-over from other donors' samples.

The rearrangement joins TRBV15 to TRBJ2-7; D is undetermined. Germline V gene data show CDR1 as LNHNV and CDR2 as YYDKDF (reference sequence). Trimming pared 0 bases from V and 5 bases from J, leaving 5 bases between. CDR3 length: 12 residues. For the CDR3, the DNA is TGTGCCACCAGCAGAGATAGGAACGAGCAGTACTTC. This translates into CATSRDRNEQYF.

This chain links TRBV9 with TRBJ1-1; D gene unclear. The V gene lost 3 bases and the J gene lost 3 bases, with 12 bases spanning the gap. CDR3 length: 14 amino acids. In germline, CDR1 is SGDLS, CDR2 YYNGEE. The CDR3 is CASSGQVPHTEAFF. The DNA for the CDR3 is TGTGCCAGCAGCGGTCAGGTCCCTCACACTGAAGCTTTCTTT.

This sequence joins TRBV12-5 and TRBJ1-1, with no clear D. The CDR3 totals 13 residues. The V gene's germline CDR1 is LGHNT and CDR2 FRNRAP. V was clipped by 3 bases and J by 1 base, with 6 bases between them. In nucleotides, the CDR3 is TGTGCTAGTGGTTTAAGCCCGAACACTGAAGCTTTCTTT. This sequence encodes CASGLSPNTEAFF.

Only one count was recorded for this clone. The chain employs TRBV19 and TRBJ2-3; D not resolved. V was pared by 6 bases and J by 1 base, with 8 bases between. The V gene's germline CDR1 is LNHDA and CDR2 SQIVND (reference sequence). The CDR3 length is 13 residues. The CDR3 nucleotides read TGTGCCAGTAGAGGGATGGGCACAGATACGCAGTATTTT. This codes for CASRGMGTDTQYF.

The chain joins TRBV5-6 to TRBJ2-7; 13 positions match TRBD2. Per the germline V gene, CDR1 is SGHDT and CDR2 is YYEEEE. The CDR3 has 17 amino acids. Trimming at V came to 4 bases and at J to 1 base, leaving 8 bases not matched to a gene. The CDR3 DNA reads as TGTGCCAGCAGCCTAGAGACTAGCGGGAGGTTTTCCTACGAGCAGTACTTC. Translation gives CASSLETSGRFSYEQYF.

The CDR3 DNA reads TGTGCCAGCAGCGTGGACCGAGGGGCTAACTATGGCTACACCTTC. Amino acid sequence: CASSVDRGANYGYTF. The rearrangement links TRBV9 to TRBJ1-2; perhaps TRBD1 as D (5 bases). V dropped 2 bases and J dropped 0 bases, with 11 bases sitting between them. The CDR3 runs 15 residues. CDR1 and CDR2 (germline): SGDLS, YYNGEE.

The chain combines TRBV30 with TRBJ2-1, with 8 bases lining up with TRBD2. The CDR3 contains 18 residues. Germline loops: CDR1 GTSNPN, CDR2 SVGIG (reference sequence). J lost 0 bases, V lost 2 bases, and 12 bases had no gene match. This CDR3 is CAWSSDPFREGSYNEQFF. CDR3 sequence (DNA): TGTGCCTGGAGTTCCGACCCCTTCCGGGAGGGCTCCTACAATGAGCAGTTCTTC.

The chain recombines TRBV6-5 with TRBJ2-3, with D tentatively TRBD2 (5 bases). This CDR3 spans 15 amino acids. Trimming removed 0 bases at V and 5 bases at J, with 12 bases between. CDR1 and CDR2 (germline): MNHEY, SVGAGI. The CDR3, as DNA: TGTGCCAGCAGTTACTCTGAGCGGTGGGGAGATACGCAGTATTTT. Protein product: CASSYSERWGDTQYF.

The chain combines TRBV4-2 with TRBJ1-3; D is unclear. The CDR3 length is 17 residues. Trimming took 4 bases from V and 0 from J, leaving 16 bases between them. The V gene's germline CDR1 is LGHNA and CDR2 YNFKEQ. The CDR3 coding sequence is TGTGCCAGCAGCCCTTTCCCCACCGTGAGCTCTGGAAACACCATATATTTT. Amino acid sequence: CASSPFPTVSSGNTIYF.

The J gene is TRBJ2-1, the V gene TRBV2; D is perhaps TRBD2 (6 bases). This CDR3 is 14 amino acids long. The germline V gene has CDR1 SNHLY and CDR2 FYNNEI. The V gene lost 6 bases and the J gene lost 1 base, with 10 bases spanning the gap. This CDR3 is CASRLAISYNEQFF. In DNA form, the CDR3 reads TGTGCCAGCAGGCTAGCGATTTCCTACAATGAGCAGTTCTTC. Full variable domain (rest looked up from reference TRBV2 and TRBJ2-1): EPEVTQTPSHQVTQMGQEVILRCVPISNHLYFYWYRQILGQKVEFLVSFYNNEISEKSEIFDDQFSVERPDGSNFTLKIRSTKLEDSAMYFCASRLAISYNEQFFGPGTRLTVL.

Concerning this clone: At one end the junction does not follow the germline gene, possibly because of a read error. V and J are TRBV7-2 and TRBJ2-7, with TRBD1 matching 9 bases. The CDR3 is made up of 15 amino acids. Germline V gives CDR1 SGHTA, CDR2 FQGNSA. This CDR3 is CASSQGTGRTYEQYF. Here the CDR3 DNA reads TGCGCCAGCAGCCAAGGGACAGGGAGAACCTACGAGCAGTACTTC.

V usage is TRBV7-9 and J usage is TRBJ1-4, with D perhaps matching TRBD1 (6 bases). V lost 4 bases, J lost 6 bases, and 12 bases lay in between. From germline, CDR1 is SEHNR and CDR2 FQNEAQ (reference sequence). The CDR3 is 14 residues long. CDR3 nucleotides: TGTGCCAGCAGCTCAAGCGGGGGCGATGAAAAACTGTTTTTT. It encodes CASSSSGGDEKLFF.

This sequence joins TRBV25-1 and TRBJ2-1, with 9 bases lining up with TRBD2. J gave up 7 bases and V 3 bases, and 7 bases lay outside the gene matches. The CDR3 runs 15 residues. Per the germline V gene, CDR1 is MGHDK and CDR2 is SYGVNS. The CDR3 DNA reads as TGTGCCAGCAGTGATTTGGCGGGAGGGCCGAATGAGCAGTTCTTC. Translated: CASSDLAGGPNEQFF.

Note on this clone: Distinct nucleotide sequences in the sample also encode this CDR3. The chain uses TRBV7-8 and TRBJ2-7; D ambiguous. V was pared by 5 bases and J by 2 bases, with 4 bases between. This CDR3 region has 11 residues. Germline V gene sequence: CDR1 SGHVS, CDR2 FQNEAQ. The CDR3 DNA reads TGTGCCAGCAGCCTAACCTACGAGCAGTACTTC. Translated, it gives CASSLTYEQYF. Full variable domain (outside the CDR3, taken from reference TRBV7-8 and TRBJ2-7): GAGVSQSPRYKVAKRGQDVALRCDPISGHVSLFWYQQALGQGPEFLTYFQNEAQLDKSGLPSDRFFAERPEGSVSTLKIQRTQQEDSAVYLCASSLTYEQYFGPGTRLTVT.

The chain employs TRBV5-6 and TRBJ2-7, with a tentative D call TRBD2 (6 bases). The CDR3 is 15 residues long. V lost 5 bases to trimming and J lost 4 bases, with 19 bases between them. The germline V gene encodes CDR1 SGHDT and CDR2 YYEEEE. CDR3 coding DNA: TGTGCCAGCAGTCCTCGGGGGTCATACCCATACGAGCAGTACTTC. This translates into CASSPRGSYPYEQYF.

V is TRBV7-6 and J is TRBJ2-1; D ambiguous. Trimming took off 1 base at V and 0 bases at J, with 10 bases between the two ends. The CDR3 covers 16 residues. Germline V gene lookup returns CDR1 SGHVS and CDR2 FNYEAQ. The CDR3 region has the DNA TGTGCCAGCAGCTTAGGGCCGGCGGACTCCTACAATGAGCAGTTCTTC. It yields the protein CASSLGPADSYNEQFF. Supplemented by reference TRBV7-6 and TRBJ2-1, the full variable domain reads GAGVSQSPRYKVTKRGQDVALRCDPISGHVSLYWYRQALGQGPEFLTYFNYEAQQDKSGLPNDRFSAERPEGSISTLTIQRTEQRDSAMYRCASSLGPADSYNEQFFGPGTRLTVL.

The V and J genes are TRBV7-9 and TRBJ1-3; 7 bases fit TRBD1. This CDR3 is built from 18 residues. V dropped 4 bases and J dropped 3; count of bases not matched to a gene: 15. Looked up from germline, CDR1 is SEHNR and CDR2 is FQNEAQ (reference sequence). CDR3 residues: CASSSFPSDRPRGNTIYF. The CDR3 DNA sequence: TGTGCCAGCAGCTCCTTCCCCTCGGACAGGCCCCGTGGAAACACCATATATTTT.

The CDR3 DNA reads TGTGCCAGCAGTTTGGGTCACATTTACAATGAGCAGTTCTTC. Protein: CASSLGHIYNEQFF. The rearrangement joins TRBV27 to TRBJ2-1, with D unresolved. Germline V lookup: CDR1 MNHEY, CDR2 SMNVEV (reference sequence). V was shortened by 3 bases and J by 4 bases, with 10 bases between the two germline ends. This CDR3 is 14 amino acids long.

The chain recombines TRBV27 with TRBJ1-5; 8 nucleotides align to TRBD1. Germline CDR1 MNHEY, CDR2 SMNVEV (reference sequence). V lost 5 bases to trimming and J lost 5 bases; unmatched junction nucleotides: 5. This CDR3 is built from 14 residues. This CDR3 is CASSIDRGHQPQHF. CDR3 sequence (DNA): TGTGCCAGCAGTATCGACAGGGGCCATCAGCCCCAGCATTTT.

This rearrangement joins TRBV29-1 to TRBJ1-2; 8 bases map to TRBD1. Germline lookup yields CDR1 SQVTM and CDR2 ANQGSEA. V lost 6 bases and J lost 2; bases outside the gene matches: 8. The CDR3 contains 14 residues. CDR3 region: CSVAEGQANYGYTF. The CDR3 nucleotides read TGCAGCGTAGCAGAGGGACAGGCGAACTATGGCTACACCTTC.